This T cell receptor (beta chain) came from a study of post-analysis software for immune sequencing data. This clonotype was observed many times. Its cognate antigen is unknown. Unique-molecular-identifier-tagged TCR beta cDNA libraries were used. In TCRdb, the PCR reads were re-called with MiXCR into one record per CDR3 protein. The data show over 700,000 distinct CDR3 sequences, with less than 35% seen just once and under 0.7% held by the top ten. Study results and limitations: Comparison of patients with controls showed 5 or 6 TRBV segments more frequent in patients, TRBV5-6, TRBV5-1 and TRBV20-1 among them.

CDR1 and CDR2 from the germline V gene are MNHEY and SVGAGI. The CDR3 loop spans 13 amino acids. The ends lost 10 bases at V and 1 base at J; junction bases unmatched: 5. This rearrangement joins TRBV6-5 to TRBJ1-2; the match to TRBD1 covers 8 bases. The clonotype comes from a girl aged 10-17 years with multiple sclerosis. Sequenced material: blood. CDR3 protein: CATQGAVNYGYTF. The CDR3 DNA reads as TGTGCCACCCAGGGGGCAGTTAACTATGGCTACACCTTC.